The rows below give T cell receptor beta chains drawn from one sample of a study of CD8+CD57+ T cells in acquired aplastic anemia. TCRdb itself ran the reads through MiXCR, one entry per CDR3 protein. The sample contains roughly 200,000 distinct CDR3 sequences, roughly three fifths of which appear only once. Specimen: sorted CD4+, CD8+, or CD8+CD57+ T cells (not recorded which) from PBMCs. These receptors were collected from a human donor with aplastic anemia. Both conserved end residues are part of each CDR3. The D gene is left open where the match is weak. Where a row states a size, it is once, few, many or the class of an expanded clone; other rows omit it.

d_gene	v_gene	j_gene	abundance	CDR3aa	CDR3nt
NA	TRBV20-1	TRBJ2-1	NA	CSVSWGSLHNEQFF	TGCAGTGTTTCCTGGGGATCTCTCCACAATGAGCAGTTCTTC
NA	TRBV24-1	TRBJ2-7	few	CATSDSRGDSYEQYF	TGTGCCACCAGTGATTCCAGGGGAGACTCCTACGAGCAGTACTTC
TRBD1	TRBV5-6	TRBJ2-3	NA	CASTPQGAIGTDTQYF	TGTGCCAGCACCCCCCAGGGGGCGATAGGCACGGATACGCAGTATTTT
TRBD1	TRBV7-9	TRBJ2-7	NA	CASSSLDRDHEQYF	TGTGCCAGCAGCTCCCTCGACAGGGACCACGAGCAGTACTTC
NA	TRBV2	TRBJ2-7	once	CASSPGRSVDEQYF	TGTGCCAGCAGCCCTGGACGGTCGGTGGACGAGCAGTACTTC
NA	TRBV10-3	TRBJ2-5	many	CAIRAPGQLGQETQYF	TGTGCCATCAGGGCCCCTGGACAATTGGGGCAAGAGACCCAGTACTTC
TRBD1	TRBV4-3	TRBJ2-1	NA	CASSQVLDRGFDEQFF	TGCGCCAGCAGCCAAGTCCTGGACAGGGGTTTCGATGAGCAGTTCTTC
TRBD1	TRBV5-8	TRBJ2-7	many	CASSLWSYGDRVFHEQYF	TGTGCCAGCAGCTTGTGGTCCTACGGGGACAGGGTTTTTCACGAGCAGTACTTC
NA	TRBV29-1	TRBJ1-2	NA	CSVVRDDLGDGYTF	TGCAGCGTTGTTCGGGACGACCTCGGGGATGGCTACACCTTC
NA	TRBV24-1	TRBJ2-2	NA	CATRNRANTGELFF	TGTGCCACCAGAAACAGGGCCAACACCGGGGAGCTGTTTTTT
NA	TRBV4-1	TRBJ2-1	many	CASSPRLAEEQFF	TGCGCCAGCAGCCCCCGGCTTGCTGAGGAGCAGTTCTTC
NA	TRBV20-1	TRBJ2-1	NA	CSASPPPGRNEQFF	TGCAGTGCTAGTCCCCCCCCGGGTCGGAATGAGCAGTTCTTC
NA	TRBV9	TRBJ1-2	NA	CASSVGEGRRGYTF	TGTGCCAGCAGCGTTGGTGAGGGGCGGCGTGGCTACACCTTC
TRBD1	TRBV27	TRBJ2-7	many	CASRDRSSYEQYF	TGTGCCAGCAGGGACAGGTCCTCCTACGAGCAGTACTTC
TRBD1	TRBV20-1	TRBJ2-5	NA	CSARTGAEENQYF	TGCAGTGCCAGGACAGGCGCCGAAGAGAACCAGTACTTC
NA	TRBV18	TRBJ1-6	many	CASSPFRNNSPLHF	TGTGCCAGCTCACCTTTTCGTAATAATTCACCCCTCCACTTT
TRBD1	TRBV20-1	TRBJ2-7	NA	CSARSSGLTGYGEQYF	TGCAGTGCTAGATCTTCCGGACTGACAGGGTACGGCGAGCAGTACTTC
NA	TRBV6-1	TRBJ2-7	many	CASSELDPTEDEQYF	TGTGCCAGCAGTGAGCTGGACCCCACCGAGGACGAGCAGTACTTC
NA	TRBV9	TRBJ2-2	NA	CASSVGLLNTGELFF	TGTGCCAGCAGCGTAGGTCTGCTAAACACCGGGGAGCTGTTTTTT
NA	TRBV5-1	TRBJ1-1	few	CASSLAPGNMNTEAFF	TGCGCCAGCAGCTTGGCCCCAGGGAACATGAACACTGAAGCTTTCTTT
TRBD1	TRBV10-3	TRBJ2-7	NA	CAIGATGVSYEQYF	TGTGCCATCGGCGCGACAGGGGTGAGCTACGAGCAGTACTTC
NA	TRBV7-9	TRBJ2-7	NA	CASRFRNRFAYEQYF	TGTGCCAGCAGATTCCGAAACAGGTTTGCCTACGAGCAGTACTTC
NA	TRBV7-2	TRBJ1-5	NA	CASSLVPGGDTHF	TGTGCCAGCAGCTTAGTACCGGGAGGAGATACGCATTTT
NA	TRBV12-3/TRBV12-4	TRBJ2-7	many	CAILQDSSYEQYF	TGTGCCATCCTACAGGACAGCTCCTACGAGCAGTACTTC
NA	TRBV7-2	TRBJ2-1	NA	CASRTMDTYKEQFF	TGTGCCAGCAGGACGATGGACACCTACAAGGAGCAGTTCTTC
TRBD1	TRBV20-1	TRBJ2-7	NA	CSAAGTAHSYEQYF	TGCAGTGCTGCTGGGACAGCGCACTCCTACGAGCAGTACTTC
NA	TRBV29-1	TRBJ2-3	NA	CSVEAPPTDTQYF	TGCAGCGTGGAGGCCCCGCCGACAGATACGCAGTATTTT
NA	TRBV2	TRBJ2-1	NA	CASTTPRAPGSYNEQFF	TGTGCCAGCACTACCCCGCGGGCCCCTGGCTCCTACAATGAGCAGTTCTTC
TRBD1	TRBV7-6	TRBJ2-7	once	CASSLDSLPGQGTYEQYF	TGTGCCAGCAGCTTAGACAGTTTACCGGGACAGGGCACCTACGAGCAGTACTTC
NA	TRBV7-9	TRBJ2-7	few	CASSLEAGQYF	TGTGCCAGCAGCTTAGAGGCGGGGCAGTACTTC
NA	TRBV6-5	TRBJ2-2	many	CASSYGGNTGELFF	TGTGCCAGCAGTTACGGCGGGAACACCGGGGAGCTGTTTTTT